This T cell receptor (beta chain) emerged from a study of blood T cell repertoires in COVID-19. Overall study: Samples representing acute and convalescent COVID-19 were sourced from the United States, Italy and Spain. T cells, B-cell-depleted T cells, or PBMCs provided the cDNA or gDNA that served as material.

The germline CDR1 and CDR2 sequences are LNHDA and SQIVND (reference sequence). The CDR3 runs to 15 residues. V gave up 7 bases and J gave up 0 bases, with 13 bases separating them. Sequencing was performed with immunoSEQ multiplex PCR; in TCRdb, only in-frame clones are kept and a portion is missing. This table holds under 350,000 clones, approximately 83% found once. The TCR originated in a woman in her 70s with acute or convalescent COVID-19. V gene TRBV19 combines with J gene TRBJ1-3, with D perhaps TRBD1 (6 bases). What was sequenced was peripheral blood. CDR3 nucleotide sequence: TGTGCCAGTACCATGGGGGCGACCTCTGGAAACACCATATATTTT. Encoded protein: CASTMGATSGNTIYF.